A selection of T cell receptor beta chains follows, all from one sample in a study of beta chain features in type 1 diabetes. Sequencing was performed with immunoSEQ multiplex PCR; in TCRdb, only in-frame clones are kept and a portion is missing. The sample comprises hundreds of thousands of clones, roughly 14% of which are singletons, and around 0.025% rests with the top ten. The sample consisted of naive CD4+ T cells from blood. The receptors stem from a woman aged 40 to 49 in good health. CDR3s include the opening cysteine and the closing phenylalanine or tryptophan. A D gene is named only where the DNA matches it firmly. Not every row has a clone size; where given, it reads once, few, many or a size class.

d_gene | abundance | len | j_gene | v_gene | CDR3aa | CDR3nt
NA | NA | 14 | TRBJ1-4 | TRBV2 | CASSAGGAREKLFF | TGTGCCAGCAGTGCCGGAGGGGCCCGGGAAAAACTGTTTTTT
NA | NA | 14 | TRBJ1-1 | TRBV28 | CASSLGGFGTEAFF | TGTGCCAGCAGTTTGGGGGGGTTTGGGACTGAAGCTTTCTTT
TRBD1 | few | 16 | TRBJ2-7 | TRBV7-9 | CASKNSGQGSSYEQYF | TGTGCCAGCAAGAATTCTGGACAGGGGAGTTCCTACGAGCAGTACTTC
NA | NA | 13 | TRBJ2-7 | TRBV7-2 | CATGAASSYEQYF | TGTGCCACCGGAGCGGCGAGCTCCTACGAGCAGTACTTC
TRBD2 | NA | 16 | TRBJ2-3 | TRBV6-6 | CASSLGTSGFTDTQYF | TGTGCCAGCTCCCTAGGGACTAGCGGCTTCACAGATACGCAGTATTTT
NA | many | 14 | TRBJ2-3 | TRBV7-9 | CASSLVTSTDTQYF | TGTGCCAGCAGCTTAGTCACTAGCACAGATACGCAGTATTTT
TRBD1 | NA | 14 | TRBJ1-6 | TRBV19 | CASTEHRGASPLHF | TGTGCCAGTACCGAGCACAGGGGAGCTTCACCCCTCCACTTT
TRBD1 | NA | 15 | TRBJ2-3 | TRBV18 | CASSPGTGAVHTQYF | TGTGCCAGCTCACCGGGGACAGGGGCAGTGCATACGCAGTATTTT
NA | few | 13 | TRBJ2-5 | TRBV29-1 | CSVPGGGKKTQYF | TGCAGCGTCCCAGGTGGGGGGAAGAAGACCCAGTACTTC
TRBD2 | few | 14 | TRBJ2-5 | TRBV9 | CASSVGLVSETQYF | TGTGCCAGCAGCGTCGGACTAGTCTCTGAGACCCAGTACTTC
NA | NA | 14 | TRBJ2-7 | TRBV5-1 | CASRYYILSYEQYF | TGCGCCAGCAGGTATTACATTCTTTCCTACGAGCAGTACTTC
TRBD1 | NA | 16 | TRBJ1-2 | TRBV7-9 | CASSLLAGTGEQGYTF | TGTGCCAGCAGCTTACTAGCCGGGACAGGGGAGCAGGGCTACACCTTC
TRBD1 | NA | 15 | TRBJ1-6 | TRBV5-1 | CASSSDRGYNSPLHF | TGCGCCAGCAGCTCGGACAGGGGTTATAATTCACCCCTCCACTTT
NA | few | 14 | TRBJ2-3 | TRBV10-3 | CAISELGLSDTQYF | TGTGCCATCAGTGAGTTAGGACTATCTGATACGCAGTATTTT
NA | NA | 12 | TRBJ2-7 | TRBV2 | CASSEQYQWQYF | TGTGCCAGCAGTGAACAATACCAGTGGCAGTACTTC
TRBD1 | NA | 18 | TRBJ2-7 | TRBV5-1 | CASSLLGQGGISSYEQYF | TGCGCCAGCAGCTTGTTGGGACAGGGGGGAATCAGCTCCTACGAGCAGTACTTC
TRBD1 | NA | 13 | TRBJ1-1 | TRBV5-1 | CASSSRGPTEAFF | TGCGCCAGCAGCTCTAGGGGGCCCACTGAAGCTTTCTTT
TRBD1 | NA | 14 | TRBJ2-7 | TRBV10-3 | CATRDSGQGSEQYF | TGTGCCACCAGAGACTCAGGACAGGGTAGCGAGCAGTACTTC
NA | NA | 14 | TRBJ2-1 | TRBV7-8 | CASSLEGGYNEQFF | TGTGCCAGCAGCTTAGAGGGGGGGTACAATGAGCAGTTCTTC
TRBD1 | once | 16 | TRBJ1-6 | TRBV15 | CATSTGQGANNSPLHF | TGTGCCACCAGCACGGGACAGGGGGCGAATAATTCACCCCTCCACTTT
NA | NA | 14 | TRBJ2-1 | TRBV5-8 | CASSSVGGSNEQFF | TGTGCCAGCAGCTCGGTGGGGGGTTCCAATGAGCAGTTCTTC
TRBD1 | few | 12 | TRBJ2-5 | TRBV2 | CASSDRAETQYF | TGTGCCAGCAGCGACAGGGCGGAGACCCAGTACTTC
NA | few | 13 | TRBJ1-2 | TRBV10-3 | CAISDRDGYGYTF | TGTGCCATCAGTGACCGGGATGGTTATGGCTACACCTTC
NA | NA | 12 | TRBJ2-5 | TRBV29-1 | CSAINYRETQYF | TGCAGCGCCATAAATTATCGGGAGACCCAGTACTTC
NA | few | 14 | TRBJ1-1 | TRBV5-1 | CASSFGQLNTEAFF | TGCGCCAGCAGCTTTGGACAGTTGAACACTGAAGCTTTCTTT
TRBD1 | NA | 15 | TRBJ1-2 | TRBV4-2 | CASSHVNRDRDGYTF | TGTGCCAGCAGCCACGTCAACCGGGACAGGGATGGCTACACCTTC
TRBD2 | NA | 17 | TRBJ2-1 | TRBV5-1 | CASSPEGTSGIHNEQFF | TGCGCCAGCAGCCCGGAAGGGACTAGCGGGATACACAATGAGCAGTTCTTC
TRBD1 | NA | 14 | TRBJ1-1 | TRBV5-1 | CASSRQGVGTEAFF | TGCGCCAGCAGCCGACAGGGTGTCGGCACTGAAGCTTTCTTT
TRBD1 | NA | 17 | TRBJ1-6 | TRBV4-1 | CASSQGRQGRRNSPLHF | TGCGCCAGCAGCCAAGGGCGACAGGGTCGTCGAAATTCACCCCTCCACTTT
NA | few | 15 | TRBJ2-1 | TRBV5-5 | CASSLGLAESDEQFF | TGTGCCAGCAGCTTGGGTCTCGCCGAATCGGATGAGCAGTTCTTC
NA | few | 15 | TRBJ1-2 | TRBV7-9 | CASSLEAAGAFGYTF | TGTGCCAGCAGCTTAGAAGCGGCAGGGGCCTTTGGCTACACCTTC
NA | few | 13 | TRBJ1-1 | TRBV13 | CASSLNLNTEAFF | TGTGCCAGCAGCCTAAATTTGAACACTGAAGCTTTCTTT
NA | few | 15 | TRBJ2-7 | TRBV6-5 | CASSPRDSQLYEQYF | TGTGCCAGCAGTCCCCGGGACTCTCAGCTCTACGAGCAGTACTTC
NA | few | 15 | TRBJ2-3 | TRBV7-9 | CASSPLTGSTDTQYF | TGTGCCAGCAGCCCTCTGACGGGGTCCACAGATACGCAGTATTTT
NA | few | 12 | TRBJ1-1 | TRBV28 | CASRWGDTEAFF | TGTGCCAGCCGCTGGGGGGACACTGAAGCTTTCTTT
TRBD1 | few | 15 | TRBJ1-2 | TRBV5-1 | CASSRGQGEGYGYTF | TGCGCCAGCAGCCGAGGACAGGGGGAGGGCTATGGCTACACCTTC
TRBD1 | few | 11 | TRBJ1-2 | TRBV29-1 | CSVMTGWGYTF | TGCAGCGTGATGACAGGGTGGGGCTACACCTTC
TRBD1 | few | 14 | TRBJ2-5 | TRBV5-1 | CASSTDRVQETQYF | TGCGCCAGCAGCACGGACAGGGTCCAAGAGACCCAGTACTTC
TRBD1 | NA | 20 | TRBJ1-2 | TRBV18 | CASSPPGRLAGTAENYGYTF | TGTGCCAGCTCACCACCGGGCCGCCTAGCGGGGACAGCGGAGAACTATGGCTACACCTTC
TRBD1 | NA | 17 | TRBJ2-1 | TRBV5-4 | CASSLGSGGRGLHEQFF | TGTGCCAGCAGCTTGGGGTCCGGCGGCAGGGGGCTACATGAGCAGTTCTTC
NA | NA | 14 | TRBJ2-7 | TRBV13 | CASSLQQVTYEQYF | TGTGCCAGCAGCTTACAGCAGGTTACCTACGAGCAGTACTTC
NA | NA | 14 | TRBJ2-3 | TRBV7-2 | CASSLAEGRDTQYF | TGTGCCAGCAGCTTAGCGGAGGGAAGGGATACGCAGTATTTT
NA | NA | 14 | TRBJ1-6 | TRBV5-4 | CASSPGQINSPLHF | TGTGCCAGCAGCCCAGGACAAATTAATTCACCCCTCCACTTT
TRBD2 | NA | 16 | TRBJ2-7 | TRBV5-1 | CASSLDGLAGLYEQYF | TGCGCCAGCAGCTTGGACGGACTAGCGGGATTATACGAGCAGTACTTC
NA | NA | 12 | TRBJ1-1 | TRBV6-6 | CASSERQYEAFF | TGTGCCAGCAGTGAGCGTCAGTATGAAGCTTTCTTT
TRBD2 | few | 15 | TRBJ2-3 | TRBV7-2 | CASSLGLAETDTQYF | TGTGCCAGCAGCTTAGGCCTAGCGGAGACAGATACGCAGTATTTT
TRBD1 | many | 12 | TRBJ2-1 | TRBV5-4 | CASSDQRDRRLF | TGTGCCAGCAGCGACCAACGGGACAGAAGGCTCTTC
TRBD1 | NA | 16 | TRBJ2-3 | TRBV7-2 | CASSLRTGRSTDTQYF | TGTGCCAGCAGCCTCCGGACAGGACGGTCAACAGATACGCAGTATTTT
NA | NA | 14 | TRBJ1-6 | TRBV5-1 | CASSLEGEGSPLHF | TGCGCCAGCAGCTTGGAGGGGGAAGGTTCACCCCTCCACTTT
TRBD1 | few | 14 | TRBJ2-1 | TRBV18 | CASSPNRDSPHQFF | TGTGCCAGCTCACCAAATAGGGACAGCCCACATCAGTTCTTC
TRBD2 | NA | 12 | TRBJ2-3 | TRBV6-1 | CASSPLAGTQYF | TGTGCCAGCAGTCCACTAGCGGGTACGCAGTATTTT
TRBD2 | few | 14 | TRBJ2-5 | TRBV5-4 | CASTPRGGRETQYF | TGTGCCAGCACCCCCCGGGGGGGGAGGGAGACCCAGTACTTC
TRBD2 | few | 16 | TRBJ2-7 | TRBV5-4 | CASSFAGGGTSYEQYF | TGTGCCAGCAGCTTTGCAGGCGGGGGGACCTCCTACGAGCAGTACTTC
NA | few | 15 | TRBJ2-2 | TRBV19 | CASTSGLGVTGELFF | NA
TRBD1 | few | 16 | TRBJ2-1 | TRBV7-9 | CASSLIWTGPYNEQFF | TGTGCCAGCAGCTTAATTTGGACAGGGCCATACAATGAGCAGTTCTTC
TRBD1 | NA | 15 | TRBJ2-3 | TRBV7-2 | CASSLFQGGTDTQYF | TGTGCCAGCAGCTTATTTCAGGGGGGCACAGATACGCAGTATTTT
NA | few | 15 | TRBJ1-2 | TRBV4-3 | CASSPEPQGIYGYTF | TGCGCCAGCAGCCCAGAACCCCAGGGGATTTACGGCTACACCTTC
NA | few | 14 | TRBJ1-1 | TRBV7-2 | CASSLYSGNTEAFF | TGTGCCAGCAGCTTATATTCGGGGAACACTGAAGCTTTCTTT
TRBD1 | few | 13 | TRBJ1-1 | TRBV10-3 | CAIRGQENTEAFF | TGTGCCATCAGGGGACAGGAGAACACTGAAGCTTTCTTT
TRBD1 | NA | 15 | TRBJ2-7 | TRBV6-1 | CASNPPGQGGFEQYF | TGTGCCAGCAATCCTCCGGGACAGGGCGGCTTCGAGCAGTACTTC